This T cell receptor (beta chain) came from a study of blood T cell repertoires in COVID-19. Background on the study: Some COVID-19 samples were acute and others convalescent; all came from the United States, Italy and Spain. T cells, B-cell-depleted T cells, or PBMCs provided the cDNA or gDNA that served as material.

Germline V gene lookup returns CDR1 SGHRS and CDR2 YFSETQ. V gave up 5 bases and J gave up 4 bases; unmatched junction bases: 6. The CDR3 is 16 amino acids. In the authors' workflow: From reference gene primer amplification, estimates of nucleated cell counts were derived. The data were produced by immunoSEQ multiplex PCR, yet TCRdb's version contains in-frame clones alone and is incomplete. V, J and clone size are those of that table, while D and trimming were read from the DNA. Found here are about 140,000 clones, around 90% of them singletons; the top ten hold less than 2%. The chain is built from TRBV5-1 and TRBJ2-3; 14 bases map to TRBD2. The clonotype was recovered from a woman in her sixties with acute or convalescent COVID-19. The material sequenced was peripheral blood. CDR3 bases: TGCGCCAGCAGGGGGGGACTAGCGGGGGCCCCAGATACGCAGTATTTT. Protein product: CASRGGLAGAPDTQYF.